This T cell receptor beta chain was sequenced for a study of CD8+ T cells in alopecia areata (dated by TCRdb to the late 2010s). For the study in its entirety: Treated patients were enrolled in an open-label pilot trial of oral tofacitinib at 5 to 10 mg twice daily for moderate-to-severe alopecia areata. Patients stayed on tofacitinib for 6 to 18 months and then had 6 months of follow-up off drug so that delayed response and recurrence could be assessed. Disease severity in treated patients was measured with the SALT score, which quantifies the percentage of affected scalp surface area. In both human patients and the C3H/HeJ mouse model, the study applied high-throughput TCRbeta sequencing to look at T cell clonal expansion in alopecia areata. On the human side, TCRbeta sequencing was run on scalp tissue and on sorted CD4+ and CD8+ peripheral blood T cells from healthy controls and from alopecia areata patients with either patchy or totalis/universalis disease. Tofacitinib-treated patients had biopsies at baseline and at 4 and 24 weeks of treatment, with a later scalp biopsy in several patients. Scalp clonality was compared across normal scalp (n=4), patchy alopecia areata scalp (n=8), and alopecia totalis/universalis scalp (n=8). RNA was extracted with the PAXgene miRNA kit for fixed scalp, the miRNeasy kit for PBMCs, and the RNeasy kit for mouse skin. TCRbeta CDR3 regions were amplified by immunoSEQ multiplex PCR using 35 Vbeta forward and 13 Jbeta reverse primers. The full study reports these points: During tofacitinib treatment, many expanded lesional clones stuck around in both scalp and blood, and this persistence may partly explain why relapse happens after treatment is stopped. Unlike mouse skin, which is dominated by gammadelta T cells, normal human skin has resident alphabeta T cells that are also sequenced, and this complicates analysis of the scalp TCR repertoire. Because the treated cohort was small and had only one nonresponder, larger studies are needed to examine links between baseline CD8+ expansion and response. Shared TCR sequences between patients were less evident than in mice, which may be partly attributable to HLA diversity in the patient population. Compared with normal scalp, lesional scalp had higher clonality and more expanded CD8+ clones, particularly in alopecia totalis/universalis, a pattern that suggests antigenic drive. Tofacitinib significantly decreased scalp clonality and the number of expanded CD8+ clones among the top 100 scalp clones.

Libraries were constructed by the immunoSEQ multiplex PCR assay. RNA was extracted from all samples and reverse transcribed into cDNA as template for TCR sequencing. SuperScript III was used to make first-strand cDNA, primed with a 2:1 mix of oligo-dT and random hexamers. A synthetic immune receptor repertoire was used to gauge amplification bias, and whatever bias remained was removed computationally. Per the original workflow: After raw reads were preprocessed to remove errors, the CDR3 was defined following IMGT conventions as running from the conserved cysteine to phenylalanine. Clonality was computed as 1 minus the Shannon entropy, with the entropy normalized by log2 of the number of productive unique TCRs. Scalp TCRbeta sequences were cross-referenced with sorted blood CD4 and CD8 repertoires so that the CD4 or CD8 identity of scalp clones could be inferred. This is the immuneACCESS table as TCRdb keeps it, with only in-frame sequences that have V and J called. A part of the clones is gone; compared with another copy, unresolved V genes explain less than half, and the rest is unexplained. Clonal size and the V and J genes are those of that table, whereas D and trimming came from the DNA. The sample table holds 110,000 to 150,000 clones, of which around 50% were seen once. The top ten clonotypes cover less than 20% of the sample.

The time point label, as the study defines it: around 4 weeks on oral tofacitinib. This specimen's treatment or condition label, interpreted: oral pan-JAK inhibitor, 5-10 mg twice daily. Lesional scalp punch biopsies and peripheral blood were collected from alopecia areata patients. After PBMCs were isolated by density centrifugation and stained for CD3, CD4 and CD8, a FACSAria was used to sort CD4+ and CD8+ T cells. Looking up the germline V gene yields CDR1 SGHAT and CDR2 FQNNGV. Spanning cysteine to phenylalanine, the CDR3 consists of 15 amino acids. CDR3 DNA only is kept here, 45 bases in frame from base 1. Trimming removed 3 bases from V and 4 bases from J, leaving 15 bases between the germline ends. Worth noting for this clone: The antigen it binds to is not known. Per-base quality was not reported, and no clone a single base away is much larger than it.

Sequenced material: CD8+ T cells sorted from blood, taken at week 4, from a patient treated with tofacitinib. The V and J segments used are TRBV11-2 and TRBJ2-5; perhaps TRBD1 is the D gene, with 6 bases matching. The TCR comes from a human donor with alopecia areata. The nucleotide sequence reads TGTGCCAGCAGCTTTGGGGGCCTGGTAGGAGAGACCCAGTACTTC. This gives the protein CASSFGGLVGETQYF.